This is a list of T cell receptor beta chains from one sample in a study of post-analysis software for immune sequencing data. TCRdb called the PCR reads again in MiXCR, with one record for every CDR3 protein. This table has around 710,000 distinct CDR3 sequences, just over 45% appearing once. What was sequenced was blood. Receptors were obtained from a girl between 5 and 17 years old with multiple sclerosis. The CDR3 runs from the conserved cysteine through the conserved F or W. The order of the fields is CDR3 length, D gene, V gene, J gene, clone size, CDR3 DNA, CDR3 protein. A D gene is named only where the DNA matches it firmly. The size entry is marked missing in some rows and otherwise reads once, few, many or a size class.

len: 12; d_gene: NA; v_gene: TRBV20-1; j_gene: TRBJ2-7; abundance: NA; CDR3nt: TGCAGTGCTTGGTTTAGGGCCAACGAGCAGTACTTC; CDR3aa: CSAWFRANEQYF
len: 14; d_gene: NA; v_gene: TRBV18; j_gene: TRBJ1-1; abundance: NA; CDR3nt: TGTGCCAGCTCACCCCCCGACAGGACCTCTGAAGCTTTCTTT; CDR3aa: CASSPPDRTSEAFF
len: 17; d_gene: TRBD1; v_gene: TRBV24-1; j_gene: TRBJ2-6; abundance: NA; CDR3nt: TGTGCCACCAGTGGAGGGGGCAGCATCTCTGGGGCCAACGTCCTGACTTTC; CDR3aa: CATSGGGSISGANVLTF
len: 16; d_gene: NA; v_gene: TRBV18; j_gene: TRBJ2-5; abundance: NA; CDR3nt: TGTGCCAGCTCACCACTGCTACTAGTGTTCCAAGAGACCCAGTACTTC; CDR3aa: CASSPLLLVFQETQYF
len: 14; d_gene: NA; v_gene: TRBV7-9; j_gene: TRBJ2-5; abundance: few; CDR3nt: TGTGCCAGCAGCGAGGACGAGCGGGCAGAGACCCAGTACTTC; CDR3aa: CASSEDERAETQYF
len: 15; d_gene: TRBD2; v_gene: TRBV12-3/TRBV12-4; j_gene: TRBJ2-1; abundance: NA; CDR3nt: TGTGCCAGCAGTTTATTAGGGACTAGCGGGAGCAAGCAGTTCTTC; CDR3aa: CASSLLGTSGSKQFF
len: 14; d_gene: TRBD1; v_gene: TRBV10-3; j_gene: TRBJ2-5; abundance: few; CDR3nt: TGTGCCATCAGTGAGCAGGGGGACCAAGAGACCCAGTACTTC; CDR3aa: CAISEQGDQETQYF
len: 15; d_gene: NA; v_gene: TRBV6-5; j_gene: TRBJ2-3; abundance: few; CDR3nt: TGTGCCAGCAGAAGAAGGCTATATGGCACAGATACGCAGTATTTT; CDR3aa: CASRRRLYGTDTQYF
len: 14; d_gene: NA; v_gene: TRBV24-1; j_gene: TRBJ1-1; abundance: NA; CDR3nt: TGTGCCACCAGTGATGGAGGACGGAACACTGAGGCTTTCTTT; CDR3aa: CATSDGGRNTEAFF
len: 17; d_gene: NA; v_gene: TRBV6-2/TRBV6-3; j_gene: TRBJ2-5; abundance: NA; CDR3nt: TGTGCCAGCAGTTACTCGATGGTTGGCGCGTACCAAGAGACCCAGTACTTC; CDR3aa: CASSYSMVGAYQETQYF
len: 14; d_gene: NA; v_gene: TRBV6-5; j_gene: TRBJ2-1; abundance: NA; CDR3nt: TGTGCCAGCAGTTCCATGACCGGCGCAGAGACCCAGTTCTTC; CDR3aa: CASSSMTGAETQFF
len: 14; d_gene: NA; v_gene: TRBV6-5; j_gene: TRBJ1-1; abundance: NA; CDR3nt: TGTGCCAGTAAGCGGGGGAATGGGGACACTGAAGCTTTCTTT; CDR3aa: CASKRGNGDTEAFF
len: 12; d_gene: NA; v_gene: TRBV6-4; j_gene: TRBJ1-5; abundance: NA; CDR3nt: TGTGCCAGCAGGAGGAATAATCAGCCCCAGCATTTT; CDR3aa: CASRRNNQPQHF
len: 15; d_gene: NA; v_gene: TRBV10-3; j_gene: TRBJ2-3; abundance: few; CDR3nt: TGTGCCATCAGTGCTGGTCGATCCAGCACAGATACGCAGTATTTT; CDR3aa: CAISAGRSSTDTQYF
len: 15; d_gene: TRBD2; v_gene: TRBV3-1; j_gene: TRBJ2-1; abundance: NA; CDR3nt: TGTGCCAGCAGCCAAGCGGGAGCTAGCGGCCATGAGCAGTTCTTC; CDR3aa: CASSQAGASGHEQFF
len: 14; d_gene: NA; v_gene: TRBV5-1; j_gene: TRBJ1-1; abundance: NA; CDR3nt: TGCGCCAGCACCCTAGACGCAGGGAACACTGAAGCTTTCTTT; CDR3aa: CASTLDAGNTEAFF
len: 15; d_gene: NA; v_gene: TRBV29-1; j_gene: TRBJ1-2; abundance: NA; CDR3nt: TGCAGCGTTCCGGCCGTCGGTCTGGGGACTCAGGGCTACACCTTC; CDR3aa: CSVPAVGLGTQGYTF